These T cell receptor beta chains were read from a single sample in a study of T cell responses to AZD1222 COVID-19 vaccine. Profiling relied on immunoSEQ multiplex PCR, and the TCRdb table lists in-frame clones only, not all of them. The sample holds approximately 140,000 clones, 80% to 95% seen once. The source was peripheral blood, collected on day 0 of MenACWY control vaccination. The receptors here all came from an adult in good health. Both conserved end residues are part of each CDR3. D genes are given only for firm matches. Only some rows state a clone size, as once, few, many or a class for expanded clones.

V gene: TRBV2
clone size: .
D gene: .
CDR3 length: 14
J gene: TRBJ1-1
CDR3 DNA: TGTGCCAGCAGCCTACAGAAGCTGAACACTGAAGCTTTCTTT
CDR3 protein: CASSLQKLNTEAFF

V gene: TRBV6-1
clone size: .
D gene: .
CDR3 length: 16
J gene: TRBJ1-4
CDR3 DNA: TGTGCCAGCAGTGAACCTCGAGGGGGGCCACCAACTTCGAGGTTTTTT
CDR3 protein: CASSEPRGGPPTSRFF

V gene: TRBV28
clone size: once
D gene: .
CDR3 length: 12
J gene: TRBJ1-2
CDR3 DNA: TGTGCCAGCAGTTTTGGAGGCATTGGCTACACCTTC
CDR3 protein: CASSFGGIGYTF

V gene: TRBV28
clone size: .
D gene: .
CDR3 length: 14
J gene: TRBJ2-1
CDR3 DNA: TGTGCCAGCAGTTTAGCCCAGTTTTCCAGAGAGCAGTTCTTC
CDR3 protein: CASSLAQFSREQFF

V gene: TRBV27
clone size: .
D gene: .
CDR3 length: 14
J gene: TRBJ2-3
CDR3 DNA: TGTGCCAGCAGTTTAGGGGTTTCCACAGATACGCAGTATTTT
CDR3 protein: CASSLGVSTDTQYF

V gene: TRBV27
clone size: .
D gene: .
CDR3 length: 13
J gene: TRBJ1-1
CDR3 DNA: TGTGCCAGCAGTTTATATCGGTACACTGAAGCTTTCTTT
CDR3 protein: CASSLYRYTEAFF

V gene: TRBV6-4
clone size: .
D gene: .
CDR3 length: 12
J gene: TRBJ1-2
CDR3 DNA: TGTGCCAGCACTTCCGGACATTTTGGCTACACCTTC
CDR3 protein: CASTSGHFGYTF

V gene: TRBV27
clone size: .
D gene: TRBD1
CDR3 length: 11
J gene: TRBJ1-1
CDR3 DNA: TGTGCCAGCAGAGACAGGGGAGAAGCTTTCTTT
CDR3 protein: CASRDRGEAFF

V gene: TRBV19
clone size: once
D gene: TRBD1
CDR3 length: 15
J gene: TRBJ2-1
CDR3 DNA: TGTGCCAGTAGTCAAGGGACAGGCAAGTACAATGAGCAGTTCTTC
CDR3 protein: CASSQGTGKYNEQFF

V gene: TRBV6-2/TRBV6-3
clone size: .
D gene: .
CDR3 length: 13
J gene: TRBJ2-7
CDR3 DNA: TGTGCCAGCAGCCGGGACACTTACTACGAGCAGTACTTC
CDR3 protein: CASSRDTYYEQYF

V gene: TRBV6-5
clone size: .
D gene: .
CDR3 length: 12
J gene: TRBJ1-2
CDR3 DNA: TGTGCCAGCAGCCAGGGACCCCTTGAGGTCACCTTC
CDR3 protein: CASSQGPLEVTF

V gene: TRBV9
clone size: .
D gene: .
CDR3 length: 15
J gene: TRBJ1-4
CDR3 DNA: TGTGCCAGCAGCAGACGACAGACGGCTAATGAAAAACTGTTTTTT
CDR3 protein: CASSRRQTANEKLFF

V gene: TRBV2
clone size: .
D gene: .
CDR3 length: 13
J gene: TRBJ1-2
CDR3 DNA: TGTGCCAGCAGTGAAGCGCCCCCGGAGGGCTACACCTTC
CDR3 protein: CASSEAPPEGYTF

V gene: TRBV6-5
clone size: .
D gene: .
CDR3 length: 15
J gene: TRBJ2-7
CDR3 DNA: TGTGCCAGCAGTTACGAAGCGGGTAGCTCCTACGAGCAGTACTTC
CDR3 protein: CASSYEAGSSYEQYF

V gene: TRBV7-2
clone size: .
D gene: .
CDR3 length: 16
J gene: TRBJ1-1
CDR3 DNA: TGTGCCAGCAGCTTGCATCTCTTCCAGGGCAGGTCTGAAGCTTTCTTT
CDR3 protein: CASSLHLFQGRSEAFF

V gene: TRBV2
clone size: .
D gene: TRBD1
CDR3 length: 15
J gene: TRBJ1-5
CDR3 DNA: TGTGCCAGCAGGATGGACAGGGGAAATAGTCAGCCCCAGCATTTT
CDR3 protein: CASRMDRGNSQPQHF

V gene: TRBV19
clone size: .
D gene: TRBD1
CDR3 length: 13
J gene: TRBJ2-5
CDR3 DNA: TGTGCCACCGGACAGGGGGTAAGAGAGACCCAGTACTTC
CDR3 protein: CATGQGVRETQYF

V gene: TRBV4-3
clone size: .
D gene: TRBD1
CDR3 length: 13
J gene: TRBJ1-1
CDR3 DNA: TGCGCCAGCAGCCCGACAGGGGGCACTGAAGCTTTCTTT
CDR3 protein: CASSPTGGTEAFF

V gene: TRBV28
clone size: few
D gene: .
CDR3 length: 16
J gene: TRBJ1-1
CDR3 DNA: TGTGCCAGCAGTCCCCAACCCGCGGGAGGGGACACTGAAGCTTTCTTT
CDR3 protein: CASSPQPAGGDTEAFF

V gene: TRBV6-2/TRBV6-3
clone size: .
D gene: .
CDR3 length: 12
J gene: TRBJ2-3
CDR3 DNA: TGTGCCAGCAGTTACTCAGAAGATACGCAGTATTTT
CDR3 protein: CASSYSEDTQYF

V gene: TRBV11-2
clone size: .
D gene: .
CDR3 length: 16
J gene: TRBJ1-3
CDR3 DNA: TGTGCCAGCAGCTTAGATATTGGGTCCTCTGGAAACACCATATATTTT
CDR3 protein: CASSLDIGSSGNTIYF

V gene: TRBV14
clone size: .
D gene: .
CDR3 length: 17
J gene: TRBJ2-2
CDR3 DNA: TGTGCCAGCAGCCCGACCCTCGAATGGACAGCGAGCGGGGAGCTGTTTTTT
CDR3 protein: CASSPTLEWTASGELFF

V gene: TRBV7-2
clone size: .
D gene: .
CDR3 length: 18
J gene: TRBJ2-4
CDR3 DNA: TGTGCCAGCAGCTTAGATATCCGCCAGCAGTCGGCCAAAAACATTCAGTACTTC
CDR3 protein: CASSLDIRQQSAKNIQYF

V gene: TRBV28
clone size: .
D gene: .
CDR3 length: 14
J gene: TRBJ1-4
CDR3 DNA: TGTGCCAGCACCCCCAGACCGGATAATGAAAAACTGTTTTTT
CDR3 protein: CASTPRPDNEKLFF

V gene: TRBV5-1
clone size: .
D gene: .
CDR3 length: 13
J gene: TRBJ1-5
CDR3 DNA: TGCGCCAGCAGCTTAGACAAAAATCAGCCCCAGCATTTT
CDR3 protein: CASSLDKNQPQHF

V gene: TRBV11-2
clone size: once
D gene: .
CDR3 length: 13
J gene: TRBJ1-1
CDR3 DNA: TGTGCCAGCAGCACTACAGGAGTCACTGAAGCTTTCTTT
CDR3 protein: CASSTTGVTEAFF

V gene: TRBV6-1
clone size: .
D gene: .
CDR3 length: 14
J gene: TRBJ1-1
CDR3 DNA: TGTGCCAGCAGTGAAGGGGCCGAGGTCGCTGAAGCTTTCTTT
CDR3 protein: CASSEGAEVAEAFF

V gene: TRBV6-1
clone size: .
D gene: .
CDR3 length: 15
J gene: TRBJ1-2
CDR3 DNA: TGTGCCAGCAGTGAAGTACGCGCCGGGTCTATTGGCTACACCTTC
CDR3 protein: CASSEVRAGSIGYTF

V gene: TRBV28
clone size: .
D gene: .
CDR3 length: 15
J gene: TRBJ1-3
CDR3 DNA: TGTGCCAGCACTAAGAGGGGCGCCGCTGGAAACACCATATATTTT
CDR3 protein: CASTKRGAAGNTIYF

V gene: TRBV7-3
clone size: .
D gene: .
CDR3 length: 15
J gene: TRBJ2-1
CDR3 DNA: TGTGCCAGCAGTACAATCAGCGGCACCTACAATGAGCAGTTCTTC
CDR3 protein: CASSTISGTYNEQFF

V gene: TRBV9
clone size: .
D gene: .
CDR3 length: 14
J gene: TRBJ2-7
CDR3 DNA: TGTGCCAGCAGCGTAGATAAGTGGGCTGGGGAGCAGTACTTC
CDR3 protein: CASSVDKWAGEQYF

V gene: TRBV28
clone size: .
D gene: .
CDR3 length: 14
J gene: TRBJ2-7
CDR3 DNA: TGTGCCAGCAGTTTGAGGGGGGGGGACTACGAGCAGTACTTC
CDR3 protein: CASSLRGGDYEQYF

V gene: TRBV9
clone size: .
D gene: TRBD2
CDR3 length: 15
J gene: TRBJ2-1
CDR3 DNA: TGTGCCAGCAGCGTAGTAAGCGGGGGTTACAATGAGCAGTTCTTC
CDR3 protein: CASSVVSGGYNEQFF

V gene: TRBV5-5
clone size: .
D gene: .
CDR3 length: 13
J gene: TRBJ1-1
CDR3 DNA: TGTGCCAGCAGCTTCCCTGGATTATCTGAAGCTTTCTTT
CDR3 protein: CASSFPGLSEAFF

V gene: TRBV9
clone size: .
D gene: .
CDR3 length: 15
J gene: TRBJ1-4
CDR3 DNA: TGTGCCAGCAGCGTAGGGCAGGCGACTAATGAAAAACTGTTTTTT
CDR3 protein: CASSVGQATNEKLFF

V gene: TRBV19
clone size: .
D gene: .
CDR3 length: 14
J gene: TRBJ1-3
CDR3 DNA: TGTGCCAGTAGCCCCAGGCATTCTGGAAACACCATATATTTT
CDR3 protein: CASSPRHSGNTIYF

V gene: TRBV6-1
clone size: .
D gene: .
CDR3 length: 14
J gene: TRBJ1-2
CDR3 DNA: TGTGCCAGCAGTGAAGTATCAGTCAGGGCGAGCTACACCTTC
CDR3 protein: CASSEVSVRASYTF

V gene: TRBV7-8
clone size: .
D gene: .
CDR3 length: 14
J gene: TRBJ1-1
CDR3 DNA: TGTGCCAGCAGCTACGACAGGCTAAGGGCTGAAGCTTTCTTT
CDR3 protein: CASSYDRLRAEAFF

V gene: TRBV5-4
clone size: .
D gene: .
CDR3 length: 15
J gene: TRBJ2-5
CDR3 DNA: TGTGCCAGCAGCTTACGCCGAGGCAGGGAAGAGACCCAGTACTTC
CDR3 protein: CASSLRRGREETQYF

V gene: TRBV10-3
clone size: .
D gene: .
CDR3 length: 11
J gene: TRBJ2-7
CDR3 DNA: TGTGCCATCAGTGATTTACAGGGTCCGTACTTC
CDR3 protein: CAISDLQGPYF

V gene: TRBV5-1
clone size: .
D gene: .
CDR3 length: 14
J gene: TRBJ1-4
CDR3 DNA: TGCGCCAGCAGGCCGAGAGGTGCTAATGAAAAACTGTTTTTT
CDR3 protein: CASRPRGANEKLFF

V gene: TRBV28
clone size: .
D gene: .
CDR3 length: 15
J gene: TRBJ1-2
CDR3 DNA: TGTGCCAGCAGTTCCCGGGCAGGGGATAACTATGGCTACACCTTC
CDR3 protein: CASSSRAGDNYGYTF

V gene: TRBV5-1
clone size: few
D gene: .
CDR3 length: 18
J gene: TRBJ1-4
CDR3 DNA: TGCGCCAGCAGCTTGGGCGACAGTTCCTTTGCAACTAATGAAAAACTGTTTTTT
CDR3 protein: CASSLGDSSFATNEKLFF

V gene: TRBV4-2
clone size: .
D gene: .
CDR3 length: 15
J gene: TRBJ1-6
CDR3 DNA: TGTGCCAGCAGCCAAGCAACAGGGTATAATTCACCCCTCCACTTT
CDR3 protein: CASSQATGYNSPLHF

V gene: TRBV6-5
clone size: .
D gene: .
CDR3 length: 12
J gene: TRBJ1-2
CDR3 DNA: TGTGCCAGCAGAACCTGGCAAAGCGGCTACACCTTC
CDR3 protein: CASRTWQSGYTF

V gene: TRBV27
clone size: .
D gene: .
CDR3 length: 14
J gene: TRBJ1-4
CDR3 DNA: TGTGCCAGCAGTTACCAGGCAACTAATGAAAAACTGTTTTTT
CDR3 protein: CASSYQATNEKLFF

V gene: TRBV6-2/TRBV6-3
clone size: .
D gene: .
CDR3 length: 12
J gene: TRBJ1-2
CDR3 DNA: TGTGCCAGCAGTTTGGGGCTGAATGGCTACACCTTC
CDR3 protein: CASSLGLNGYTF

V gene: TRBV2
clone size: .
D gene: .
CDR3 length: 13
J gene: TRBJ1-1
CDR3 DNA: TGTGCCAGCAGTCGAGATATGAACACTGAAGCTTTCTTT
CDR3 protein: CASSRDMNTEAFF

V gene: TRBV30
clone size: .
D gene: .
CDR3 length: 13
J gene: TRBJ1-1
CDR3 DNA: TGTGCCTGGAGTGGGACGACAGGCGCTGAAGCTTTCTTT
CDR3 protein: CAWSGTTGAEAFF

V gene: TRBV6-5
clone size: .
D gene: .
CDR3 length: 12
J gene: TRBJ1-1
CDR3 DNA: TGTGCCAGCAGCCTTCAGGTGACTGAAGCTTTCTTT
CDR3 protein: CASSLQVTEAFF

V gene: TRBV6-1
clone size: .
D gene: .
CDR3 length: 13
J gene: TRBJ2-1
CDR3 DNA: TGTGCCAGCAGTGAAGCGACGACAACTGAGCCATTCTTC
CDR3 protein: CASSEATTTEPFF

V gene: TRBV6-6
clone size: .
D gene: TRBD1
CDR3 length: 15
J gene: TRBJ1-1
CDR3 DNA: TGTGCCAGCAGACAGAACCGGGACAGGCGGACTGAAGCTTTCTTT
CDR3 protein: CASRQNRDRRTEAFF

V gene: TRBV5-1
clone size: .
D gene: .
CDR3 length: 13
J gene: TRBJ2-5
CDR3 DNA: TGCGCCAGCAGCCTCGGCCCCACGGAGACCCAGTACTTC
CDR3 protein: CASSLGPTETQYF

V gene: TRBV24-1
clone size: .
D gene: .
CDR3 length: 16
J gene: TRBJ1-4
CDR3 DNA: TGTGCCACCAGTGATACAGCCGGGACCCCCTATGAAAAACTGTTTTTT
CDR3 protein: CATSDTAGTPYEKLFF